This T cell receptor (beta chain) was documented in a study of Ad26.COV2.S vaccination and SARS-CoV-2 variants (dated by TCRdb to the early 2020s). For the wider study: Vaccine-arm donors came from COV1001, a multicentre, randomized, double-blind, placebo-controlled phase I-IIa trial of Ad26.COV2.S in healthy adults. The TCR-sequenced set comprised approximately 32 samples: about 19 Ad26.COV2.S vaccine recipients, 5 placebo recipients and 8 SARS-CoV-2 convalescent individuals. Throughout the experiments and outcome assessment, investigators stayed blinded to trial group allocation. Ad26.COV2.S was administered intramuscularly at 5 x 10^10 or 1 x 10^11 viral particles, either as a single shot or as two shots given 56 days apart. Trial participants were randomized into five groups of five, in which low-dose or high-dose Ad26.COV2.S was given once or twice, or placebo was given on both occasions. TCRbeta repertoire sequencing was used to assess the specificity and breadth of SARS-CoV-2-reactive T cell receptors after Ad26.COV2.S vaccination.

Reading the label with the study, this specimen's treatment or condition is: some 20 received Ad26.COV2.S at low or high dose, single or two shots; about five received placebo; per-sample allocation not given. For vaccine and placebo recipients, the sequenced repertoires came from samples collected on day 63 after the first injection. In Cohort 1b, about two dozen adults aged 18-55 years were enrolled at a single site in Boston, USA, between 29 July and 7 August 2020. Ad26.COV2.S consisted of a replication-incompetent adenovirus type 26 vector by which a prefusion-stabilized SARS-CoV-2 spike protein from the original Wuhan strain was expressed. The germline ends are 5 bases apart after V is trimmed by 6 bases and J by 1 base. From the germline V gene, CDR1 is ENHRY and CDR2 is SYGVKD. The CDR3 has 12 amino acids, counting the end cysteine and phenylalanine. CDR3 DNA only is kept here, 36 bases in frame from base 1.

The immunoSEQ Assay was the method used to sequence TCRbeta CDR3 regions. After extraction, genomic DNA underwent amplification by bias-controlled multiplex PCR, followed by high-throughput sequencing. In the paper's pipeline: Collapsing and filtering of sequences were performed to quantify the absolute abundance of each unique TCRbeta CDR3 region. T cell fraction was estimated by normalization of TCRbeta template counts to usable DNA, with usable DNA being measured through amplification of reference genes present in all nucleated cells. Repertoire TCRs were annotated as SARS-CoV-2-specific by exact matching of V gene, CDR3 amino acid sequence and J gene to a known reactive TCR set. The reference SARS-CoV-2 TCR set was obtained from MIRA and was filtered for enrichment in COVID-19-positive ImmuneCODE repertoires, whereby public or cross-reactive TCRs were removed. Based on the MIRA antigens, annotated TCRs were further analysed at the level of specific ORF or position within ORF. Depth was the summed frequency of annotated unique rearrangements, while breadth was defined as annotated unique rearrangements over total unique productive rearrangements. Group comparisons of TCR breadth used two-sided Wilcoxon rank-sum tests. TCRdb carries this immuneACCESS record with in-frame sequences only. Its versions omit some clonotypes, under half of them owing to an unresolved V gene in the studies checked, with the rest unexplained. D and trimming were read from the DNA, whereas the V and J calls and clone size are those reported in that table. The sample yields some 300,000 clones; about 86% were counted once. The ten largest clonotypes hold more than 1.5% of the sample.

Comments on this clone: Its antigen is still unknown. Per-base qualities were not stored, and no clone one base away is much larger.

General findings and caveats noted by the study authors: After vaccination, substantial breadth of spike-specific CD8+ and CD4+ T cell responses was reported. The authors noted that the TCR breadth and depth analyses may have underestimated total T cell responses. The study lacked the statistical power to compare responses across vaccine doses or regimens. Non-spike TCR breadth was comparable between vaccine and placebo recipients, consistent with the vaccine containing only spike. Higher spike-specific TCR breadth was observed in Ad26.COV2.S recipients than in placebo recipients (P = 0.0014).

Recombination joined TRBV10-3 with TRBJ2-3; the D segment could be TRBD2, given 5 matching bases. This receptor was identified in a person aged 18-60 years who received the Ad26.COV2.S COVID-19 vaccine or a placebo. The specimen comprised peripheral blood, sampled in a trial of Ad26.COV2.S vaccine versus placebo. The sequence in DNA is TGTGCCATCAGCGGGGGCACAGATACGCAGTATTTT. This translates into CAISGGTDTQYF.